A single sample gave rise to the 14 T cell receptor beta chains below, sequenced in a study of T cells in Graves' hyperthyroidism and ophthalmopathy. The source material, RNA transcripts, was used to amplify TCR beta CDR3 regions. Primed by the HTBI set, a first-round RT-PCR was run on the TCR CDR3. One entry per CDR3 protein, called by TCRdb with MiXCR from the multiplex PCR reads. This table holds about 210,000 distinct CDR3 sequences, about 15% found once. The sample was blood. The receptors were gathered from a middle-aged man with Graves' hyperthyroidism.

In its sample, this clonotype was seen many times. The rearrangement uses TRBV3-1 and TRBJ2-1, with TRBD2 identical over 12 bases. The V gene end was trimmed by 9 bases and the J gene end by 0 bases; junction bases not matched to a gene: 9. The length of the CDR3 is 17 residues. Germline V gives CDR1 LGHDT, CDR2 YNNKEL (reference sequence). The CDR3 sequence: CASSGLAGRSSYNEQFF. As DNA, the CDR3 is TGTGCCAGTTCCGGACTAGCGGGACGAAGCTCCTACAATGAGCAGTTCTTC.

This clonotype was counted only a few times. The chain recombines TRBV6-5 with TRBJ1-1; perhaps TRBD1 as D (5 bases). Germline V gene data show CDR1 as MNHEY and CDR2 as SVGAGI. The CDR3 has 15 residues. V lost 2 bases and J lost 1, with 11 bases in between. This CDR3 is CASSYNPGRNTEAFF. The CDR3 DNA reads as TGTGCCAGCAGTTACAATCCGGGACGGAACACTGAAGCTTTCTTT.

This rearrangement joins TRBV2 to TRBJ1-4; D uncertain. The CDR3 length is 13 residues. The germline gives CDR1 SNHLY, CDR2 FYNNEI. The V gene lost 10 bases and the J gene lost 3 bases, with 12 bases spanning the gap. The CDR3 DNA is TGTGCCACTCGGACGGACCCTAATGAAAAACTGTTTTTT. Residues: CATRTDPNEKLFF. Full variable domain (outside the CDR3, taken from reference TRBV2 and TRBJ1-4): EPEVTQTPSHQVTQMGQEVILRCVPISNHLYFYWYRQILGQKVEFLVSFYNNEISEKSEIFDDQFSVERPDGSNFTLKIRSTKLEDSAMYFCATRTDPNEKLFFGSGTQLSVL.

The chain employs TRBV20-1 and TRBJ2-1; 12 nucleotides align to TRBD2. CDR1 is DFQATT and CDR2 is SNEGSKA in the germline V gene (reference sequence). V lost 3 bases, J lost 4 bases, and 7 bases stayed unmatched. The CDR3 loop spans 16 amino acids. The CDR3 reads CSARRTSGDWYNEQFF. The CDR3 DNA is TGCAGTGCTAGGCGGACTAGCGGGGACTGGTACAATGAGCAGTTCTTC.

The chain carries TRBV7-2 and TRBJ2-1; D is unresolved. The germline gives CDR1 SGHTA, CDR2 FQGNSA. CDR3 length: 10 amino acids. Trimming stripped 5 bases from V and 6 bases from J, with 2 bases between. CDR3 sequence reads: CASSRNEQFF. CDR3 sequence (DNA): TGTGCCAGCAGCCGCAATGAGCAGTTCTTC.

This clonotype came up many times. The gene calls are TRBV5-1 and TRBJ2-1, with 9 bases fitting TRBD2. Trimming cost V 0 bases and J 3 bases; bases outside gene matches: 1. Germline V gene lookup returns CDR1 SGHRS and CDR2 YFSETQ. The CDR3 runs to 15 residues. CDR3 nucleotides: TGCGCCAGCAGCTTGGCAGCGGGAGGCTACAATGAGCAGTTCTTC. This codes for CASSLAAGGYNEQFF.

The rearrangement links TRBV3-1 to TRBJ2-1; TRBD2 aligns across 7 bases. The germline V gene encodes CDR1 LGHDT and CDR2 YNNKEL (reference sequence). CDR3 length: 14 amino acids. V trimming: 4 bases; J trimming: 10 bases; junction bases outside the gene matches: 10. CDR3 region: CASSPESGGWEQFF. The CDR3 nucleotides are TGTGCCAGCAGCCCCGAGTCGGGAGGTTGGGAGCAGTTCTTC.

This clonotype was detected ten times or more. The chain is built from TRBV7-3 and TRBJ1-1; tentative D call: TRBD1 (6 bases). CDR1 is SGHTA and CDR2 is FQGTGA in the germline V gene. This CDR3 is built from 13 residues. Between the trimmed V and J ends, which lost 4 bases and 6 bases, there was a span of 12 bases. CDR3 coding DNA: TGTGCCAGCAGCTCATGGGGGGGCGCTGAAGCTTTCTTT. Translation: CASSSWGGAEAFF.

A word on this clonotype: A much more abundant neighbour one base away suggests this may be a read error. V and J are TRBV6-5 and TRBJ2-3; no clear D gene. Per the germline V gene, CDR1 is MNHEY and CDR2 is SVGAGI. This CDR3 contains 15 residues. This CDR3 reads CASSDSVGNLDTQYF. The CDR3 coding sequence is TGTGCCAGCAGTGACTCGGTGGGGAACTTAGATACGCAGTATTTT.

This clonotype was recorded many times. The chain couples TRBV30 to TRBJ2-4; D could derive from TRBD1 or TRBD2 (5 bases each). V dropped 5 bases and J dropped 7 bases, with 18 bases sitting between them. The CDR3 is 14 amino acids. Germline V gene data show CDR1 as GTSNPN and CDR2 as SVGIG (reference sequence). Here the CDR3 DNA reads TGTGCCTGGGGCCTCAGAGGGGTCGGGAACATTCAGTACTTC. Protein sequence: CAWGLRGVGNIQYF.

The chain's CDR3 is CASSFVGGGYEQYF. The CDR3 coding sequence is TGTGCCAGCAGCTTTGTTGGGGGAGGCTACGAGCAGTACTTC. The genes are TRBV11-2 and TRBJ2-7, with D possibly TRBD2 on 6 matching bases. The CDR3 runs to 14 residues. V was pared by 3 bases and J by 3 bases, with 12 bases between. CDR1 and CDR2 from the germline V gene are SGHAT and FQNNGV.

In regard to this clonotype: The junction does not match germline at one end; this may be a read error. The V gene is TRBV6-5, the J gene TRBJ2-7, with D hard to call. Germline V lookup: CDR1 MNHEY, CDR2 SVGAGI. This CDR3 is 15 amino acids long. CDR3 loop: CACSYDRWRPYEQYF. The CDR3 nucleotides read TGTGCCTGCAGTTACGATCGGTGGCGGCCCTACGAGCAGTACTTC.

V and J are TRBV28 and TRBJ1-2, with D perhaps matching TRBD1 (6 bases). Germline CDR1 reads MDHEN; CDR2 reads SYDVKM. The V and J ends lost 6 bases and 0 bases respectively, with 14 bases between them. The CDR3 consists of 15 residues. CDR3 loop: CASSSYGQSNYGYTF. As DNA, the CDR3 is TGTGCCAGCAGCTCTTATGGACAGTCTAACTATGGCTACACCTTC.

There are many counts of this clonotype. The V and J genes are TRBV12-3 or TRBV12-4 and TRBJ1-1; D gene uncertain. This CDR3 region has 14 residues. The germline V and J ends were trimmed by 7 bases and 6 bases, with 18 bases remaining between them. CDR3 DNA: TGTGCCAGCAACGGCGGCTGGGCCGGGCCTGAAGCTTTCTTT. It specifies CASNGGWAGPEAFF.